The entry that follows covers one TCR beta chain sequence. Patients of the Seattle cohort, enrolled during active infection, were followed longitudinally. The data were taken from a study of blood T cell repertoires in COVID-19. Study context: There were acute and convalescent COVID-19 samples, and they came from the United States, Italy and Spain. The analysed material was cDNA or gDNA that came from T cells, B-cell-depleted T cells, or PBMCs.

Per the study methods: Amplification from reference gene primers served as the basis for estimated nucleated cell counts. Sequencing used immunoSEQ multiplex PCR; TCRdb keeps in-frame clones, though not all of them. The DNA gave D and trimming, while V, J and clone size come from that table. This sample has about 370,000 clones, with over 75% found just once. There are 15 residues in the CDR3. The germline gives CDR1 SEHNR, CDR2 FQNEAQ (reference sequence). The J segment lost 3 bases and the V segment lost 5 bases, leaving 7 bases of the junction unmatched. Sequencing input: peripheral blood. This clonotype originated in a woman in her 30s with COVID-19, enrolled during active disease. The genes are TRBV7-9 and TRBJ2-3; 8 positions agree with TRBD2. The CDR3 sequence: CASSVLAADTDTQYF. In nucleotides, the CDR3 is TGTGCCAGCAGCGTACTAGCGGCTGATACAGATACGCAGTATTTT. The whole variable domain, remainder taken from reference TRBV7-9 and TRBJ2-3, is DTGVSQNPRHKITKRGQNVTFRCDPISEHNRLYWYRQTLGQGPEFLTYFQNEAQLEKSRLLSDRFSAERPKGSFSTLEIQRTEQGDSAMYLCASSVLAADTDTQYFGPGTRLTVL.